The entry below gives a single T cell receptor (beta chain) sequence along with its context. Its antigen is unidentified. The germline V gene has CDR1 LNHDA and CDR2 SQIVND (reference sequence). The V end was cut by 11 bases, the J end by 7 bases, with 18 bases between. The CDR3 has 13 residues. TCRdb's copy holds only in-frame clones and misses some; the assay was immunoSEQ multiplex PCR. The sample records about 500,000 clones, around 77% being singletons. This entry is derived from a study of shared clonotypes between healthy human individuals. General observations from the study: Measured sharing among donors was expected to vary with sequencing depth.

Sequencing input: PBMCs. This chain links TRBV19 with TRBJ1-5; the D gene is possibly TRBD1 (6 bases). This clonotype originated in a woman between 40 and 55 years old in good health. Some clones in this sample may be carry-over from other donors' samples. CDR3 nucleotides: TGTGCCTCCACCAACAGGGACGGGCAGCCCCAGCATTTT. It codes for CASTNRDGQPQHF.